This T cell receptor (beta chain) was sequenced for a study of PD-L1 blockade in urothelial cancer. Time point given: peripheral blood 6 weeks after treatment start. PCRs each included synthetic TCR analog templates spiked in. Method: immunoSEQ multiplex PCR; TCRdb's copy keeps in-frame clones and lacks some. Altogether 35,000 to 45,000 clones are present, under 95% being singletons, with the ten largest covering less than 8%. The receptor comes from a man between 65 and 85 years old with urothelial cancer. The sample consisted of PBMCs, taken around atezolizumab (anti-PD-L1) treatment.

CDR3 DNA sequence: TGCGCCAGCAGCTTAATGACTAGCGGGCTCCTTTCAGGCAATGAGCAGTTCTTC. Amino acid sequence: CASSLMTSGLLSGNEQFF. This chain uses TRBV5-1 with TRBJ2-1, with 10 bases aligning to TRBD2. V was pared by 2 bases and J by 6 bases, with 14 bases of the junction left unmatched. This CDR3 is built from 18 residues. Germline V lookup: CDR1 SGHRS, CDR2 YFSETQ.